The rows below give T cell receptor beta chains drawn from one sample of a study of blood T cells in healthy people across ages. TCRdb fed the 5' RACE reads into MiXCR, producing one record per CDR3 protein. The sample lists roughly 1.5 million distinct CDR3 sequences; 42% were seen once. Sequences were obtained from blood. The receptors were gathered from a woman between 18 and 30 years old in good health. CDR3s include the opening cysteine and the closing phenylalanine or tryptophan. D genes are given only for firm matches. Size is omitted from some rows. Given values are once, few, many or a class for expanded clones.

CDR3 protein	CDR3 DNA	V gene	D gene	J gene	clone size
CSSSSPGWVAEEPLHF	TGTTCCAGCAGTTCCCCCGGGTGGGTCGCCGAGGAACCCCTCCACTTT	TRBV28	.	TRBJ1-6	.
CASSLWSAGANVLTF	TGTGCCAGCAGCTTGTGGTCTGCTGGGGCCAACGTCCTGACTTTC	TRBV5-6	.	TRBJ2-6	few
CASSVAGGPGTQYF	TGTGCCAGCAGCGTAGCGGGGGGCCCCGGGACGCAGTATTTT	TRBV9	.	TRBJ2-3	few
CASTIAGPSDTQYF	TGTGCCAGCACGATAGCGGGGCCGTCAGATACGCAGTATTTT	TRBV7-6	TRBD2	TRBJ2-3	once
CASSQLPTTDTQYF	TGCGCCAGCAGCCAACTCCCGACCACAGATACGCAGTATTTT	TRBV4-3	.	TRBJ2-3	few
CASSQVISGTSGKNEQFF	TGCGCCAGCAGCCAAGTAATTTCCGGGACTAGCGGGAAGAATGAGCAGTTCTTC	TRBV4-1	TRBD2	TRBJ2-1	.
CASSGGGKVYEQYF	TGTGCCAGCAGCGGGGGAGGTAAAGTCTACGAGCAGTACTTC	TRBV9	.	TRBJ2-7	.
CSVLTWADRGYGYTF	TGCAGCGTCCTCACCTGGGCAGACCGGGGCTATGGCTACACCTTC	TRBV29-1	.	TRBJ1-2	few
CSVEAASRYGYTF	TGCAGCGTTGAGGCGGCGTCTCGCTATGGCTACACCTTC	TRBV29-1	.	TRBJ1-2	many
CASMTGLTYNEQFF	TGTGCCAGCATGACGGGCCTAACCTACAATGAGCAGTTCTTC	TRBV6-1	.	TRBJ2-1	.
CSARDPAGSGYEQYF	TGCAGTGCTAGAGATCCGGCCGGGTCGGGGTACGAGCAGTACTTC	TRBV20-1	.	TRBJ2-7	.
CSARDRDLRQTQYF	TGCAGTGCTAGAGATCGTGATTTAAGGCAGACCCAGTACTTC	TRBV20-1	.	TRBJ2-5	few
CSVQTGAMNTEAFF	TGCAGCGTTCAGACAGGGGCGATGAACACTGAAGCTTTCTTT	TRBV29-1	TRBD1	TRBJ1-1	.
CSAAPGQGTQPQHF	TGCAGTGCAGCACCGGGACAGGGGACCCAGCCCCAGCATTTT	TRBV20-1	TRBD1	TRBJ1-5	.
CASDAGNEQYF	TGTGCCAGCGACGCCGGTAACGAGCAGTACTTC	TRBV28	.	TRBJ2-7	.
CSAPSTSSGNTIYF	TGCAGTGCCCCCAGCACAAGCTCTGGAAACACCATATATTTT	TRBV20-1	.	TRBJ1-3	.
CASSQVPAGMTDTQYF	TGCGCCAGCAGCCAAGTTCCAGCAGGGATGACAGATACGCAGTATTTT	TRBV4-1	.	TRBJ2-3	.
CASSLNRARANNEQFF	TGTGCCAGCAGTTTAAACAGGGCCCGGGCTAACAATGAGCAGTTCTTC	TRBV12-3/TRBV12-4	.	TRBJ2-1	few
CSASKGVGGLNEQYF	TGCAGTGCTAGCAAGGGCGTGGGGGGGCTTAATGAGCAGTACTTC	TRBV20-1	.	TRBJ2-5	.
CATGSWGGTEAFF	TGTGCCACCGGGTCGTGGGGGGGAACTGAAGCTTTCTTT	TRBV19	.	TRBJ1-1	few
CATSRGAPLGEQFF	TGTGCCACCAGCAGAGGGGCCCCCCTGGGAGAGCAGTTCTTC	TRBV15	.	TRBJ2-1	few
CASSLLAGTAAYEQYF	TGCGCCAGCAGCCTACTGGCCGGGACAGCAGCCTACGAGCAGTACTTC	TRBV4-1	TRBD1	TRBJ2-7	few
CASSYSGQGAHGYTF	TGTGCCAGCAGTTACTCGGGACAGGGGGCGCATGGCTACACCTTC	TRBV6-5	TRBD1	TRBJ1-2	.
CSVGRGMGNEQFF	TGCAGCGTTGGAAGGGGGATGGGTAATGAGCAGTTCTTC	TRBV29-1	.	TRBJ2-1	.
CASSDALGYEQYF	TGTGCCAGCAGTGACGCGTTGGGCTACGAGCAGTACTTC	TRBV6-2/TRBV6-3	.	TRBJ2-7	.
CASSPGYFFHEQFF	TGTGCCAGCAGTCCAGGGTACTTTTTCCATGAGCAGTTCTTC	TRBV27	.	TRBJ2-1	few